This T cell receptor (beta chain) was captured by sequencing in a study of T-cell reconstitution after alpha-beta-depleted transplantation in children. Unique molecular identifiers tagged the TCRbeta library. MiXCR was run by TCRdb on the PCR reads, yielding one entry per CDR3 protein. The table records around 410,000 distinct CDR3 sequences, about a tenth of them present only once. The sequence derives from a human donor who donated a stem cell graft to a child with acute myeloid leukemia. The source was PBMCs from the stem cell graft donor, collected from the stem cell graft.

In nucleotides, the CDR3 is TGTGCCAGCACCTGGAGGACACCTGACAATGAGCAGTTCTTC. Its protein is CASTWRTPDNEQFF. The V and J genes are TRBV12-3 or TRBV12-4 and TRBJ2-1; possibly TRBD1 or TRBD2 for D (5 bases each). V lost 7 bases, J lost 5 bases, and 15 bases lay in between. This CDR3 spans 14 amino acids.